This TCR beta chain originates from a study of blood T cell repertoires in COVID-19. Study-wide background: The United States, Italy and Spain were the sources of the acute and convalescent COVID-19 samples. T cells, B-cell-depleted T cells, or PBMCs provided the cDNA or gDNA that served as material.

Authors' analysis steps: Reference gene primer amplification gave estimated nucleated cell counts. Profiling relied on immunoSEQ multiplex PCR, and the TCRdb table lists in-frame clones only, not all of them. The V and J calls and clone size come from that table; D and trimming were worked out from the DNA. The profile shows fewer than 200,000 clones, 80% to 90% of them singletons. CDR1 and CDR2 from the germline V gene are SGHAT and FQNNGV. This CDR3 spans 15 amino acids. V lost 3 bases and J 4 bases, leaving 15 bases between the germline ends. Sequencing input: peripheral blood. V gene TRBV11-2 combines with J gene TRBJ1-1; D is possibly TRBD1 (6 bases). This sequence originates from a man aged 65-85 years with active or convalescent COVID-19. In DNA, the CDR3 is TGTGCCAGCAGCTTCCAGGGGTCGGGAGGCACTGAAGCTTTCTTT. This gives the protein CASSFQGSGGTEAFF.